One and the same sample provided the 30 T cell receptor beta chains below, sequenced in a study of read filtering for tumor transcriptome and immune sequencing. The library was built from 400 to 500 ng RNA with molecular barcoded adaptors for alpha/delta and beta/gamma chains. TCRdb independently ran MiXCR on the reads; one entry per CDR3 protein. The repertoire includes 11,000 to 15,000 distinct CDR3 sequences, about 20% of them detected once, and around 84% sits in the top ten. The specimen was a population of CD138-negative cells sorted from bone marrow. These receptors were obtained from a donor at least 40 years old with multiple myeloma.

Ten or more counts support this clonotype. The gene calls are TRBV6-6 and TRBJ2-5; 12 nucleotides agree with TRBD2. V was pared by 4 bases and J by 4 bases, with 7 bases of the junction left unmatched. Germline V gene data show CDR1 as MNHNY and CDR2 as SVGAGI (reference sequence). This CDR3 contains 16 residues. CDR3 sequence (DNA): TGTGCCAGCAGTTCCGCGACTAGCGGGGGTCGAGAGACCCAGTACTTC. Its protein product is CASSSATSGGRETQYF.

V is TRBV6-6 and J is TRBJ2-1; D uncertain. V lost 10 bases and J 5 bases, leaving 12 bases between the germline ends. Germline lookup yields CDR1 MNHNY and CDR2 SVGAGI (reference sequence). The CDR3 extends over 12 amino acids. The CDR3 DNA reads TGTGCCAACACCCAATGGGACAATGAGCAGTTCTTC. Amino acids: CANTQWDNEQFF.

This clonotype was seen repeatedly, ten times or more. V usage is TRBV5-8 and J usage is TRBJ2-1; D remains ambiguous. This CDR3 is built from 13 residues. Germline values: CDR1 SGHTS, CDR2 YDEGEE. With 3 bases removed from V and 9 bases from J, the gap between germline ends came to 13 bases. The CDR3: CASSYRPLGEQFF. For the CDR3, the DNA is TGTGCCAGCAGCTATCGCCCGTTGGGTGAGCAGTTCTTC.

J is TRBJ2-1 and V is TRBV29-1; D is ambiguous. CDR1 SQVTM and CDR2 ANQGSEA come from the germline V gene. V gave up 7 bases and J gave up 10 bases, with 11 bases separating them. This CDR3 comprises 10 residues. CDR3 loop: CSAWSFEQFF. The CDR3 DNA is TGCAGCGCATGGAGCTTCGAGCAGTTCTTC.

This rearrangement joins TRBV20-1 to TRBJ2-7; D may be TRBD2 (5 bases). CDR3 length: 15 residues. V shed 2 bases and J shed 6 bases, with 20 bases lying between them. The germline V gene has CDR1 DFQATT and CDR2 SNEGSKA (reference sequence). The CDR3 DNA sequence: TGCAGTGCTAGACTAGGGTCGGGGTCTTGGGGCGAGCAGTACTTC. Protein: CSARLGSGSWGEQYF.

This clonotype was detected many times. The J gene is TRBJ2-2, the V gene TRBV5-1; 7 bases agree with TRBD1. The CDR3 contains 14 residues. Germline assignment: CDR1 SGHRS and CDR2 YFSETQ. Trimming at V came to 2 bases and at J to 3 bases, leaving 1 base not matched to a gene. CDR3 loop: CASSFRGYTGELFF. The CDR3 DNA sequence: TGCGCCAGCAGCTTCAGGGGGTACACCGGGGAGCTGTTTTTT.

The chain carries TRBV19 and TRBJ1-6, with D unclear. Germline-derived CDR1 and CDR2 are LNHDA and SQIVND (reference sequence). V was shortened by 6 bases and J by 0 bases, with 6 bases between the two germline ends. This CDR3 is 14 amino acids long. The CDR3 protein is CASSEVSYNSPLHF. CDR3 DNA sequence: TGTGCCAGTAGCGAGGTCTCCTATAATTCACCCCTCCACTTT.

There are many counts of this clonotype. The V and J genes are TRBV6-2 or TRBV6-3 and TRBJ2-1; TRBD1 might be the D (5 bases). Trimming cost V 11 bases and J 5 bases, with 19 bases left between them. The CDR3 spans 14 residues. From germline, CDR1 is MNHEY and CDR2 SVGEGT. CDR3 sequence: CAATRQNPNNEQFF. The CDR3, as DNA: TGTGCCGCCACCCGACAGAATCCTAACAATGAGCAGTTCTTC.

This clonotype was found a few times. This sequence joins TRBV6-1 and TRBJ1-1; D is unresolved. Germline values: CDR1 MNHNS, CDR2 SASEGT. This CDR3 is 13 amino acids long. V was shortened by 5 bases and J by 4 bases, with 11 bases between the two germline ends. CDR3 bases: TGTGCCAGCAGTATAGAGCGGAGCACTGAAGCTTTCTTT. It specifies CASSIERSTEAFF.

The rearrangement links TRBV5-1 to TRBJ1-1; 7 nucleotides align to TRBD1. With 4 bases clipped from V and 3 bases from J, the junction kept 0 bases outside the gene matches. This CDR3 spans 12 amino acids. Germline CDR1 and CDR2: SGHRS and YFSETQ. The CDR3 sequence is CASSTGDTEAFF. The CDR3 nucleotides are TGCGCCAGCAGCACAGGGGACACTGAAGCTTTCTTT.

Ten or more counts support this clonotype. The rearrangement uses TRBV18 and TRBJ2-7, with a weak D call TRBD2 (9 bases). Trimming removed 3 bases at V and 5 bases at J, with 26 bases between. This CDR3 is built from 18 residues. Looked up from germline, CDR1 is KGHSH and CDR2 is LQKENI. CDR3 nucleotides: TGTGCCAGCTCACCGCCGACAGGGGTGGGACTAGCAGGCCACGAGCAGTACTTC. This translates into CASSPPTGVGLAGHEQYF.

This clonotype appeared many times. The rearrangement joins TRBV29-1 to TRBJ1-3; possibly TRBD1 for D (5 bases). Germline lookup yields CDR1 SQVTM and CDR2 ANQGSEA. The V gene lost 4 bases and the J gene lost 0 bases, with 13 bases spanning the gap. The CDR3 spans 15 residues. CDR3 in amino acids: CSVVVAGTSGNTIYF. CDR3 bases: TGCAGCGTTGTAGTCGCGGGGACCTCTGGAAACACCATATATTTT.

The chain combines TRBV4-1 with TRBJ1-5; D not resolved. Per the germline V gene, CDR1 is MGHRA and CDR2 is YSYEKL. CDR3 length: 13 residues. V lost 2 bases and J lost 1, with 3 bases in between. For the CDR3, the DNA is TGCGCCAGCAGCCAACTAAGCAATCAGCCCCAGCATTTT. This translates into CASSQLSNQPQHF.

A word on this clonotype: This may come from a read error, since a much larger clone is one base off. The conserved phenylalanine or tryptophan is not found at the CDR3 terminus, so this likely reflects a read error. This chain uses TRBV7-6 with TRBJ2-7; 7 bases map to TRBD2. Germline V CDR1 and CDR2: SGHVS, FNYEAQ. The trim removed 5 bases at V and 4 bases at J, leaving 11 bases unmatched. The CDR3 covers 15 residues. CDR3 amino acids: CASSLSAGEGYEQYL. As DNA, the CDR3 is TGTGCCAGCAGCCTGAGCGCGGGAGAAGGATACGAGCAGTACCTC.

The gene calls are TRBV6-5 and TRBJ2-6; D remains unclear. Looked up from germline, CDR1 is MNHEY and CDR2 is SVGAGI. V lost 9 bases to trimming and J lost 0 bases, with 18 bases between them. The CDR3 length is 17 residues. CDR3 coding DNA: TGTGCCAGTTCTAGAGCCCCTTTTTCCTCTGGGGCCAACGTCCTGACTTTC. Encoded protein: CASSRAPFSSGANVLTF.

This clonotype was found many times. The chain joins TRBV6-6 to TRBJ2-3; 14 bases line up with TRBD2. V lost 11 bases and J lost 4; bases outside the gene matches: 14. The CDR3 extends over 17 amino acids. CDR1 is MNHNY, CDR2 SVGAGI, per germline (reference sequence). The CDR3 coding sequence is TGTGCCGCCCGGGGACTAGCGGGAGACGGGGACGCAGATACGCAGTATTTT. It is translated as CAARGLAGDGDADTQYF.

The rearrangement links TRBV19 to TRBJ1-5; 7 bases are a match to TRBD1. CDR3 length: 15 residues. With V trimmed by 4 bases and J by 0 bases, 3 bases remained unmatched. Germline V gene lookup returns CDR1 LNHDA and CDR2 SQIVND (reference sequence). DNA for the CDR3: TGTGCCAGTAGTAGGACAGGTGATAGCAATCAGCCCCAGCATTTT. Protein product: CASSRTGDSNQPQHF.

The table lists this clonotype with many counts. CDR3 DNA sequence: TGCGCCAGCAGCGAGGGGACTAGCGGGGCCGAGCAGTTCTTC. It translates to CASSEGTSGAEQFF. The V and J genes are TRBV5-1 and TRBJ2-1, with 13 positions matching TRBD2. The CDR3 sequence is 14 residues long. CDR1 SGHRS and CDR2 YFSETQ come from the germline V gene. V was pared by 4 bases and J by 10 bases, with 5 bases of the junction left unmatched.

This clonotype appeared many times. The rearrangement uses TRBV18 and TRBJ2-7; 9 nucleotides align to TRBD1. Trimming took 5 bases from V and 5 from J; bases not matched to a gene: 10. The CDR3 has 15 amino acids. Per the germline V gene, CDR1 is KGHSH and CDR2 is LQKENI. CDR3 nucleotide sequence: TGTGCCAGCTCATTCTCGACGGGACAGGGTAACGAGCAGTACTTC. Translated: CASSFSTGQGNEQYF.

This clonotype was observed a handful of times. The rearrangement joins TRBV3-1 to TRBJ2-2; weak D call: TRBD1 (5 bases). Germline V lookup: CDR1 LGHDT, CDR2 YNNKEL (reference sequence). CDR3 length: 15 amino acids. The V and J ends lost 4 bases and 2 bases respectively, with 11 bases between them. As DNA, the CDR3 is TGTGCCAGCAGCCCGGTCGGACAAAACACCGGGGAGCTGTTTTTT. This sequence encodes CASSPVGQNTGELFF.

This clonotype was counted many times. The rearrangement joins TRBV20-1 to TRBJ2-1; 9 bases line up with TRBD2. The CDR3 is made up of 14 amino acids. J lost 8 bases, V lost 7 bases, and 12 bases had no gene match. Looked up from germline, CDR1 is DFQATT and CDR2 is SNEGSKA (reference sequence). The CDR3 region has the DNA TGCAGTGGTTACGACGGGACTAGCATTCATGAGCAGTTCTTC. Its translation is CSGYDGTSIHEQFF.

The rearrangement links TRBV20-1 to TRBJ2-7, with 9 nucleotides matching TRBD1. V gave up 5 bases and J gave up 6 bases; unmatched junction bases: 11. The CDR3 length is 14 residues. The V gene's germline CDR1 is DFQATT and CDR2 SNEGSKA (reference sequence). Written as DNA, the CDR3 is TGCAGTGCTGGGGCCGGGACAGGGTCTCGCGAGCAGTACTTC. It translates to CSAGAGTGSREQYF.

This chain uses TRBV7-9 with TRBJ2-7; D may be TRBD1 or TRBD2 (5 bases each). This CDR3 is built from 15 residues. V lost 5 bases and J 7 bases, leaving 21 bases between the germline ends. In germline, CDR1 is SEHNR, CDR2 FQNEAQ (reference sequence). The CDR3 loop is CASSLREGPGTEQYF. As DNA, the CDR3 is TGTGCCAGCAGCCTCCGCGAGGGGCCCGGAACGGAGCAGTACTTC.

This clonotype was seen repeatedly, ten times or more. The genes are TRBV6-1 and TRBJ2-2, with a possible D match to TRBD2 (5 bases). CDR1 MNHNS and CDR2 SASEGT come from the germline V gene. Trimming removed 6 bases from V and 0 bases from J, with 11 bases in between. The CDR3 covers 15 residues. Here the CDR3 DNA reads TGTGCCAGCAGACCCTCGGGGACGAACACCGGGGAGCTGTTTTTT. It specifies CASRPSGTNTGELFF.

This clonotype was seen at least ten times. The rearrangement joins TRBV28 to TRBJ2-1, with 8 bases lining up with TRBD1. The CDR3 totals 15 residues. The V segment lost 6 bases and the J segment 1 base; nucleotides outside the gene matches: 5. From germline, CDR1 is MDHEN and CDR2 SYDVKM. CDR3 sequence (DNA): TGTGCCAGCAGACCAACAGGGGGGTCCTACAATGAGCAGTTCTTC. This gives the protein CASRPTGGSYNEQFF.

In its sample, this clonotype was seen many times. The rearrangement joins TRBV7-9 to TRBJ2-7; TRBD2 matches 7 bases. The CDR3 loop spans 15 amino acids. Germline V CDR1 and CDR2: SEHNR, FQNEAQ (reference sequence). V lost 4 bases and J lost 2; bases outside the gene matches: 8. The CDR3 DNA reads as TGTGCCAGCAGCTCCAGGGCTAGCGGCGCCTACGAGCAGTACTTC. Translation: CASSSRASGAYEQYF.

This clonotype was found many times. The chain has TRBV30 and TRBJ2-1; D may correspond to TRBD1 or TRBD2 (5 bases each). Trimming removed 5 bases at V and 5 bases at J, with 10 bases between. This CDR3 spans 12 amino acids. Germline V lookup: CDR1 GTSNPN, CDR2 SVGIG (reference sequence). The CDR3 DNA reads as TGTGCCTGGGGTCGGGACGACAATGAGCAGTTCTTC. Translation: CAWGRDDNEQFF.

Comments on this clonotype: Because it lacks the conserved phenylalanine or tryptophan at the end, this CDR3 is likely a read error. The CDR3 DNA follows: TGTGCCAGCAGCCCCACCAGGGGGCAAGGAGCTAATGAAAAACTGTTTCTT. Encoded protein: CASSPTRGQGANEKLFL. The chain has TRBV14 and TRBJ1-4; 8 nucleotides align to TRBD1. V was clipped by 4 bases and J by 3 bases; unmatched bases: 10. CDR3 size: 17 residues. Germline lookup yields CDR1 SGHDN and CDR2 FVKESK.

At least ten counts were recorded for this clonotype. The chain links TRBV28 to TRBJ1-2, with TRBD1 as a possible D gene (5 bases). The V end was cut by 0 bases, the J end by 2 bases, with 7 bases between. Germline V gene sequence: CDR1 MDHEN, CDR2 SYDVKM. This CDR3 region has 14 residues. CDR3 residues: CASSLWGQNYGYTF. CDR3 in DNA: TGTGCCAGCAGTTTATGGGGGCAGAACTATGGCTACACCTTC.

This clonotype showed up many times. This rearrangement joins TRBV12-3 or TRBV12-4 to TRBJ1-1; no firm D call. Trimming cost V 2 bases and J 3 bases, with 7 bases left between them. The CDR3 is 13 amino acids. CDR3 amino acids: CASSLTQHTEAFF. Written as DNA, the CDR3 is TGTGCCAGCAGTTTAACCCAGCACACTGAAGCTTTCTTT.